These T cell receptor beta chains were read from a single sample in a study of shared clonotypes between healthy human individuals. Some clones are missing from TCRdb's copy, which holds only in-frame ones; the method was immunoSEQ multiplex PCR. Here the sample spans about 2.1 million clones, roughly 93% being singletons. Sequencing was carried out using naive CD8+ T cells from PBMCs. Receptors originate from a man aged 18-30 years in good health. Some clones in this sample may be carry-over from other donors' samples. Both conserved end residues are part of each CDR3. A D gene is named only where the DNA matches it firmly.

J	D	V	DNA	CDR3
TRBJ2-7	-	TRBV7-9	TGTGCCAGCGGGGAAGGGGGGTACTACGAGCAGTACTTC	CASGEGGYYEQYF
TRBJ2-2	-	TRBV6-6	TGTGCCAGCAGTTACGCCACTGGTGGGGCCGGGGAGCTGTTTTTT	CASSYATGGAGELFF
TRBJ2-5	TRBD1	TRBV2	TGTGCCAGCAGTGAACGACAGGGGGCAGCAGAGACCCAGTACTTC	CASSERQGAAETQYF
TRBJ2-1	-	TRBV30	TGTGCCTGGAGTGTAGGGCAGGGGCGCGGGAATGAGCAGTTCTTC	CAWSVGQGRGNEQFF
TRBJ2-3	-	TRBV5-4	TGTGCCAGCAGCTTGGTCGGTAGGAGCACAGATACGCAGTATTTT	CASSLVGRSTDTQYF
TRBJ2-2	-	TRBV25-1	TGTGCCAGCGGGGACACAGGAGCCGGGGAGCTGTTTTTT	CASGDTGAGELFF
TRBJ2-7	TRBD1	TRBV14	TGTGCCAGCAGCCCAAGGACAGGGTACGAGCAGTACTTC	CASSPRTGYEQYF
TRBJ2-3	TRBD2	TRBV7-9	TGTGCCAGCAGCCGGACTAGCCAGAGCACAGATACGCAGTATTTT	CASSRTSQSTDTQYF
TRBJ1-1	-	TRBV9	TGTGCCAGCAGCGTAGAGGTGTTCTCGACATCGGAAGCTTTCTTT	CASSVEVFSTSEAFF
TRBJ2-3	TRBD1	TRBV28	TGTGCCAGCAGTAACAGGGGGCACGATACGCAGTATTTT	CASSNRGHDTQYF
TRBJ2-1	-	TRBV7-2	TGTGCCAGCAGGTCGCGGGAAACGCTTTGGAATGAGCAGTTCTTC	CASRSRETLWNEQFF
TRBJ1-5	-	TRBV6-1	TGTGCCAGCAGTTTCCACGGTTCTTTT	CASSFHGSF
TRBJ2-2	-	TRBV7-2	TGTGCCAGCAGCCCCGGAGGGTACACCGGGGAGCTGTTTTTT	CASSPGGYTGELFF
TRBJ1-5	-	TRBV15	TGTGCCACCAGTGGCGGATATCAGCCCCAGCATTTT	CATSGGYQPQHF
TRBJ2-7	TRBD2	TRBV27	TGTGCCAGCAGTTTAAGGGCGGGAGCCTACGAGCAGTACTTC	CASSLRAGAYEQYF
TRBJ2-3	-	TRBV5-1	TGCGCCAGCAGCCCGAGCGGGCGGGATACGCAGTATTTT	CASSPSGRDTQYF